Listed here is a single T cell receptor (beta chain). Antigen: not known. These data come from a study of T-cell reconstitution after alpha-beta-depleted transplantation in children. V was clipped by 1 base and J by 2 bases; unmatched bases: 5. The CDR3 contains 17 residues. A library of TCRbeta sequences, prepared with unique molecular identifiers, was generated. TCRdb used MiXCR to reprocess the PCR reads, holding one entry per CDR3 protein. The sample consists of 250,000 or so distinct CDR3 sequences, 20% to 30% of them appearing once. Study-level results: Day-60 TCRbeta diversity that was high in some patients was derived from surviving recipient T cells and thymic progenitors.

The sequence derives from a female patient aged 2-10 years who had a stem cell transplant for congenital amegakaryocytic thrombocytopenia, so the T cells may come from the graft donor. The chain uses TRBV12-3 or TRBV12-4 and TRBJ1-2; 12 bases match TRBD1. The sequencing used PBMCs, mostly from graft donor cells, collected 360 days after TCRalphabeta/CD19-depleted stem cell transplant. The CDR3 DNA follows: TGTGCCAGCAGTTTAGTGGGACAGGGGGCCCGGAACTATGGCTACACCTTC. This gives the protein CASSLVGQGARNYGYTF.